This entry describes one TCR beta chain. Here immunoSEQ multiplex PCR was the method, and the copy in TCRdb shows in-frame clones only, minus some. The repertoire holds a few hundred thousand clones, with more than 85% as singletons. There are 15 residues in the CDR3. Germline V gene lookup returns CDR1 MDHEN and CDR2 SYDVKM. J gave up 0 bases and V 7 bases, and 6 bases lay outside the gene matches. This sample was taken from a study of blood T cell repertoires in COVID-19. Clinical history reported by participants formed the basis on which cohorts were assigned. The source is a woman aged 45-60 years who had recovered from COVID-19. The sample consisted of PBMCs or T cells enriched from blood (not recorded which). V gene TRBV28 combines with J gene TRBJ2-3; TRBD2 matches 8 bases. Here the CDR3 reads CASKYSGTSTDTQYF. As DNA, the CDR3 is TGTGCCAGCAAGTATAGCGGGACTAGCACAGATACGCAGTATTTT.